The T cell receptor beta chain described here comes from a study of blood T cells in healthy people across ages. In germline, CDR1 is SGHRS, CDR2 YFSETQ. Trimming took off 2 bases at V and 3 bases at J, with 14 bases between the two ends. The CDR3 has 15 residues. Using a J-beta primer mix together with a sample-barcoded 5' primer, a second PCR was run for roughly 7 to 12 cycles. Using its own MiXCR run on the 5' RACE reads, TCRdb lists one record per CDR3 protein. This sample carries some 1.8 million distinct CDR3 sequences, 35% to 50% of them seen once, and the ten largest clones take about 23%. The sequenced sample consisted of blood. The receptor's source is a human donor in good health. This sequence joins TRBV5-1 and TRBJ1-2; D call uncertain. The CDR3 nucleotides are TGCGCCAGCAGCTTCCTTCACAGCTCTGACTATGGCTACACCTTC. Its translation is CASSFLHSSDYGYTF. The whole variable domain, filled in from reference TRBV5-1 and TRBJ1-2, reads KAGVTQTPRYLIKTRGQQVTLSCSPISGHRSVSWYQQTPGQGLQFLFEYFSETQRNKGNFPGRFSGRQFSNSRSEMNVSTLELGDSALYLCASSFLHSSDYGYTFGSGTRLTVV.